This TCR beta chain was sequenced for a study of blood T cell repertoires in COVID-19. The wider study: Samples representing acute and convalescent COVID-19 were sourced from the United States, Italy and Spain. Sample material is recorded as cDNA or gDNA derived from T cells, B-cell-depleted T cells, or PBMCs.

Germline trimming cut 3 bases from V and 2 bases from J; bases unmatched to any gene: 9. Germline assignment: CDR1 SGHTA and CDR2 FQGNSA. This CDR3 is built from 18 residues. In the original processing: Amplification of reference gene primers provided the estimated nucleated cell counts. Produced via immunoSEQ multiplex PCR; TCRdb's table is partial and in-frame only. V, J and clone size derive from that table, while D and trimming were established from the DNA sequence. The sample yields around 70,000 clones, 80% to 90% seen once. The sample was peripheral blood. This chain connects TRBV7-2 to TRBJ2-5; 13 bases are shared with TRBD2. The sequence derives from an elderly woman with active or convalescent COVID-19. The CDR3 DNA is TGTGCCAGCAGCTTTAGGGGGAAACTAGCGGGAGGGCAAGAGACCCAGTACTTC. Its translation is CASSFRGKLAGGQETQYF.